Described below is a single T cell receptor beta chain sequence and its context. The germline V gene has CDR1 MNHEY and CDR2 SVGAGI. Trimming left V 10 bases short and J 4 bases short, with 15 bases between. The CDR3 is 13 amino acids. Amplification used 60 Vbeta primers and 13 Jbeta primers. Method: immunoSEQ multiplex PCR; TCRdb's copy keeps in-frame clones and lacks some. The sample includes 130,000 to 150,000 clones, roughly 10% of them seen just once. This specimen belongs to a study of cytomegalovirus exposure and HLA in healthy donors. The source material was PBMCs. The source is a male donor in good health and CMV-seronegative. This chain connects TRBV6-5 to TRBJ2-3, with TRBD2 as a possible D gene (6 bases). The CDR3, as DNA: TGTGCCACCGCCGCGGGATATGCAGATACGCAGTATTTT. It encodes CATAAGYADTQYF.